These 28 T cell receptor beta chains were sequenced from one sample in a study of regulatory dendritic cells for organ transplantation. Produced via immunoSEQ multiplex PCR; TCRdb's table is partial and in-frame only. The sample lists about 34,000 clones, 85% to 90% occurring once. The sample was naive CD4+ T cells from blood. Subset here: CD45RA+ naive T cells. All receptors derive from a human donor in good health.

The rearrangement uses TRBV28 and TRBJ2-5, with 10 bases fitting TRBD2. CDR1 MDHEN and CDR2 SYDVKM come from the germline V gene. The CDR3 contains 17 residues. The ends lost 5 bases at V and 5 bases at J; junction bases unmatched: 14. The CDR3 DNA is TGTGCCAGCAGTGTCGGACAGGGACTAGCGAGTCAGGAGACCCAGTACTTC. Translated, it gives CASSVGQGLASQETQYF.

In this sample, this clone turned up once. This chain links TRBV5-4 with TRBJ1-1; 7 nucleotides match TRBD1. The CDR3 is 15 amino acids. The V gene's germline CDR1 is SGHNT and CDR2 YYREEE (reference sequence). J was trimmed by 5 bases and V by 2 bases; bases with no gene match: 9. CDR3 amino acids: CASSFDRVRETEAFF. In DNA form, the CDR3 reads TGTGCCAGCAGCTTTGACAGGGTGAGGGAAACTGAAGCTTTCTTT.

The chain joins TRBV30 to TRBJ1-1; D not certain. The germline V and J ends were trimmed by 4 bases and 6 bases, with 9 bases remaining between them. There are 11 residues in the CDR3. CDR1 and CDR2 (germline): GTSNPN, SVGIG (reference sequence). The chain's CDR3 is CAWTGWAEAFF. The DNA for the CDR3 is TGTGCCTGGACGGGGTGGGCTGAAGCTTTCTTT.

The chain joins TRBV4-1 to TRBJ1-1; no firm D call. Trimming shortened V by 4 bases and J by 5 bases, and 11 bases separated the two germline ends. The CDR3 spans 13 residues. Per germline, CDR1 MGHRA and CDR2 YSYEKL. DNA for the CDR3: TGCGCCAGCAGCCTTCTAACGGGGACTGAAGCTTTCTTT. As protein: CASSLLTGTEAFF.

This clone was counted a few times. The V gene is TRBV30, the J gene TRBJ1-2; D unclear. The CDR3 loop spans 12 amino acids. Germline V CDR1 and CDR2: GTSNPN, SVGIG (reference sequence). Trimming left V 2 bases short and J 8 bases short, with 12 bases between. The CDR3: CAWSFSLGGYTF. The CDR3 bases are TGTGCCTGGAGTTTTTCTTTGGGAGGCTACACCTTC.

V gene TRBV5-5 combines with J gene TRBJ1-5, with TRBD1 matching over 7 bases. After removal of 3 bases from V and 0 bases from J, the junction contained 9 bases not matched to a gene. CDR1 and CDR2 from the germline V gene are SGHKS and YYEKEE (reference sequence). The CDR3 contains 17 residues. The CDR3 DNA reads TGTGCCAGCAGCTCGACAGGGAGGCCCTATAGCAATCAGCCCCAGCATTTT. It specifies CASSSTGRPYSNQPQHF.

This chain links TRBV7-9 with TRBJ2-5; possibly TRBD1 for D (5 bases). From germline, CDR1 is SEHNR and CDR2 FQNEAQ (reference sequence). CDR3 length: 14 residues. Trimming took 6 bases from V and 5 from J, leaving 16 bases between them. The CDR3 sequence is CASSLSAGKETQYF. CDR3 DNA sequence: TGTGCCAGCAGTTTATCGGCAGGGAAGGAGACCCAGTACTTC.

The chain uses TRBV18 and TRBJ2-7; TRBD1 is a possible D gene (5 bases). The germline V gene encodes CDR1 KGHSH and CDR2 LQKENI. Trimming removed 3 bases at V and 5 bases at J, with 11 bases between. The CDR3 totals 13 residues. CDR3 in amino acids: CASSPPGLDEQYF. DNA of the CDR3: TGTGCCAGCTCACCCCCAGGGCTGGACGAGCAGTACTTC.

J is TRBJ1-2 and V is TRBV28; no clear D gene. The germline gives CDR1 MDHEN, CDR2 SYDVKM. V lost 6 bases to trimming and J lost 7 bases, with 12 bases between them. The CDR3 is 12 residues long. The CDR3 DNA reads TGTGCCAGCAGCCAGGCGGTTGGTGGCTACACCTTC. Residues: CASSQAVGGYTF.

J is TRBJ1-6 and V is TRBV19; TRBD1 is a possible D gene (6 bases). The length of the CDR3 is 16 residues. CDR1 and CDR2 (germline): LNHDA, SQIVND (reference sequence). Trimming stripped 5 bases from V and 7 bases from J, with 18 bases between. The chain's CDR3 is CASSPHGRGRNSPLHF. CDR3 DNA sequence: TGTGCCAGTAGTCCCCATGGCAGGGGCAGAAATTCACCCCTCCACTTT.

The chain carries TRBV7-6 and TRBJ2-5; 9 bases map to TRBD1. The CDR3 consists of 20 residues. CDR1 and CDR2 from the germline V gene are SGHVS and FNYEAQ. V lost 1 base, J lost 5 bases, and 20 bases stayed unmatched. CDR3 residues: CASSLVPITTGGPPLETQYF. The CDR3 coding sequence is TGTGCCAGCAGCTTAGTACCCATAACAACAGGGGGCCCACCTTTGGAGACCCAGTACTTC. Full variable domain (missing parts from reference TRBV7-6 and TRBJ2-5): GAGVSQSPRYKVTKRGQDVALRCDPISGHVSLYWYRQALGQGPEFLTYFNYEAQQDKSGLPNDRFSAERPEGSISTLTIQRTEQRDSAMYRCASSLVPITTGGPPLETQYFGPGTRLLVL.

The rearrangement joins TRBV19 to TRBJ2-2, with D maybe TRBD1 (5 bases). V was clipped by 5 bases and J by 1 base, with 14 bases between them. The CDR3 contains 16 residues. CDR1 is LNHDA and CDR2 is SQIVND in the germline V gene (reference sequence). The CDR3 sequence is CASSQGSLRNTGELFF. The CDR3 DNA is TGTGCCAGTAGTCAGGGTTCGCTTCGGAACACCGGGGAGCTGTTTTTT.

The table lists this clone with a few counts. V is TRBV7-8 and J is TRBJ1-5; D not resolved. This CDR3 is built from 16 residues. The germline V and J ends were trimmed by 3 bases and 3 bases, with 15 bases remaining between them. Germline V CDR1 and CDR2: SGHVS, FQNEAQ. The CDR3 region is CASSFTRDNPNQPQHF. CDR3 in DNA: TGTGCCAGCAGCTTTACTCGAGATAACCCCAATCAGCCCCAGCATTTT.

The chain uses TRBV14 and TRBJ2-7; D unclear. The CDR3 totals 13 residues. Germline V gives CDR1 SGHDN, CDR2 FVKESK. V was cut by 1 base and J by 6 bases, with 10 bases left in between. The CDR3 nucleotides read TGTGCCAGCAGCCAAGCAAGGCAGTCCGAGCAGTACTTC. Protein sequence: CASSQARQSEQYF.

The V gene is TRBV11-2, the J gene TRBJ2-7; 7 bases are shared with TRBD1. Germline loops: CDR1 SGHAT, CDR2 FQNNGV. With 4 bases clipped from V and 5 bases from J, the junction kept 8 bases outside the gene matches. CDR3 length: 14 amino acids. CDR3 in DNA: TGTGCCAGCAGCTCGTTAGGGGGCCTGAACGAGCAGTACTTC. Its protein is CASSSLGGLNEQYF.

This sequence joins TRBV28 and TRBJ2-1, with TRBD2 as a possible D gene (5 bases). The CDR3 extends over 15 amino acids. Trimming cost V 8 bases and J 2 bases, with 16 bases left between them. Germline CDR1 and CDR2: MDHEN and SYDVKM. The CDR3 sequence is CASRGALGTYNEQFF. CDR3 sequence (DNA): TGTGCCAGCCGGGGAGCACTAGGGACCTACAATGAGCAGTTCTTC.

This clone is a singleton in its sample. The V gene is TRBV5-1, the J gene TRBJ1-2, with unresolved D. V dropped 3 bases and J dropped 4 bases, with 10 bases sitting between them. Germline CDR1 and CDR2: SGHRS and YFSETQ. The CDR3 consists of 13 residues. The CDR3 coding sequence is TGCGCCAGCAGCTGGCCGGGTAGCTATGGCTACACCTTC. Translating gives CASSWPGSYGYTF. The full variable domain, rest sourced from reference TRBV5-1 and TRBJ1-2, is KAGVTQTPRYLIKTRGQQVTLSCSPISGHRSVSWYQQTPGQGLQFLFEYFSETQRNKGNFPGRFSGRQFSNSRSEMNVSTLELGDSALYLCASSWPGSYGYTFGSGTRLTVV.

V and J are TRBV2 and TRBJ2-2; TRBD1 matches 7 bases. Per the germline V gene, CDR1 is SNHLY and CDR2 is FYNNEI. V lost 10 bases to trimming and J lost 5 bases; unmatched junction nucleotides: 10. This CDR3 region has 14 residues. CDR3 coding DNA: TGTGCCACGACCAAGGACAGGAGGACCGGGGAGCTGTTTTTT. Translated, it gives CATTKDRRTGELFF. Combining the CDR3 with reference TRBV2 and TRBJ2-2 gives the whole variable domain EPEVTQTPSHQVTQMGQEVILRCVPISNHLYFYWYRQILGQKVEFLVSFYNNEISEKSEIFDDQFSVERPDGSNFTLKIRSTKLEDSAMYFCATTKDRRTGELFFGEGSRLTVL.

The chain is built from TRBV28 and TRBJ1-2, with D uncertain. The CDR3 covers 15 residues. The germline V gene has CDR1 MDHEN and CDR2 SYDVKM. Trimming took off 7 bases at V and 3 bases at J, with 18 bases between the two ends. The CDR3 bases are TGTGCCAGCACCACCCCAGTGGGGATGGACTATGGCTACACCTTC. Translating it yields CASTTPVGMDYGYTF.

The chain combines TRBV10-3 with TRBJ1-4; tentatively, D is TRBD1 (5 bases). This CDR3 region has 11 residues. V was shortened by 6 bases and J by 13 bases, with 12 bases between the two germline ends. Germline CDR1 and CDR2: ENHRY and SYGVKD. The CDR3, as DNA: TGTGCCATCAGGAATGACAGATTACTGTTTTTT. Its protein product is CAIRNDRLLFF.

CDR3 DNA: TGTGCCAGCGGTAGGGGGTCTGACAATCAGCCCCAGCATTTT. As protein: CASGRGSDNQPQHF. The chain couples TRBV6-5 to TRBJ1-5, with D tentatively TRBD1 (6 bases). Germline V lookup: CDR1 MNHEY, CDR2 SVGAGI. The CDR3 is made up of 14 amino acids. The V and J ends lost 8 bases and 3 bases respectively, with 14 bases between them.

This sequence joins TRBV29-1 and TRBJ1-1; no firm D call. The CDR3 has 12 residues. Germline V gene lookup returns CDR1 SQVTM and CDR2 ANQGSEA. Trimming shortened V by 3 bases and J by 5 bases, and 10 bases separated the two germline ends. In nucleotides, the CDR3 is TGCAGCGTTGACGTTGCGGGAACTGAAGCTTTCTTT. It translates to CSVDVAGTEAFF.

The V and J genes are TRBV7-2 and TRBJ2-5, with a possible D match to TRBD2 (6 bases). This CDR3 region has 14 residues. The germline CDR1 and CDR2 sequences are SGHTA and FQGNSA. Between the trimmed V and J ends, which lost 9 bases and 6 bases, there was a span of 20 bases. CDR3 sequence: CASTDTSGLKTQYF. The CDR3 DNA reads as TGTGCCAGTACCGACACCAGCGGGTTAAAGACCCAGTACTTC.

The chain employs TRBV6-5 and TRBJ1-2; D unclear. V was cut by 6 bases and J by 2 bases, with 10 bases left in between. The CDR3 is 13 amino acids. CDR1 is MNHEY, CDR2 SVGAGI, per germline. CDR3 coding DNA: TGTGCCAGCAGCCTTGGGTCAAACTATGGCTACACCTTC. Residues: CASSLGSNYGYTF.

The V and J genes are TRBV9 and TRBJ2-1; D assignment may be TRBD1 or TRBD2 (5 bases each). There are 15 residues in the CDR3. V was shortened by 0 bases and J by 7 bases, with 14 bases between the two germline ends. In germline, CDR1 is SGDLS, CDR2 YYNGEE. The DNA of the CDR3 is TGTGCCAGCAGCGTAGGGGGGACGATAGAGAATGAGCAGTTCTTC. This translates into CASSVGGTIENEQFF.

Turning to this clone: Other nucleotide sequences in the sample specify the same CDR3. The chain employs TRBV9 and TRBJ2-5, with D hard to call. CDR1 and CDR2 from the germline V gene are SGDLS and YYNGEE. CDR3 length equals 12 residues. V lost 4 bases, J lost 5 bases, and 9 bases lay in between. The CDR3 DNA follows: TGTGCCAGCAGCCCTTTGGAGGAGACCCAGTACTTC. Encoded protein: CASSPLEETQYF.

This chain connects TRBV19 to TRBJ2-2; 9 bases are a match to TRBD1. The CDR3 contains 14 residues. Germline lookup yields CDR1 LNHDA and CDR2 SQIVND (reference sequence). Germline trimming cut 6 bases from V and 3 bases from J; bases unmatched to any gene: 2. The CDR3 sequence: CASRDRGDTGELFF. The CDR3 coding sequence is TGTGCCAGTAGGGACAGGGGTGACACCGGGGAGCTGTTTTTT.

This chain uses TRBV29-1 with TRBJ2-3; the D gene is possibly TRBD1 (5 bases). Germline CDR1 and CDR2: SQVTM and ANQGSEA. Trimming stripped 7 bases from V and 6 bases from J, with 17 bases between. There are 13 residues in the CDR3. CDR3 amino acids: CSGKGSGPDTQYF. The CDR3 DNA reads TGCAGCGGCAAGGGATCAGGGCCGGATACGCAGTATTTT.